The 28 T cell receptor beta chains in this list originate from one sample, sequenced in a study of cytomegalovirus exposure and HLA in healthy donors. The primer mix had 60 Vbeta and 13 Jbeta primers. Sequenced by immunoSEQ multiplex PCR; TCRdb stores in-frame clones only, minus some. The sample consists of more than 200,000 clones, roughly 80% of them appearing once. Sequencing input: PBMCs. The receptors here all came from a girl aged 2 to 10 in good health and CMV-seronegative.

The chain joins TRBV6-5 to TRBJ1-2; D perhaps matches TRBD1 (5 bases). CDR3 length: 14 residues. CDR1 MNHEY and CDR2 SVGAGI come from the germline V gene. With 5 bases removed from V and 5 bases from J, the gap between germline ends came to 15 bases. CDR3 DNA sequence: TGTGCCAGCAGTCTGGACATCCGAACTTATGGCTACACCTTC. Translating gives CASSLDIRTYGYTF.

The V call is TRBV27, the J call TRBJ2-7; the D gene is possibly TRBD2 (5 bases). V dropped 6 bases and J dropped 2 bases, with 11 bases sitting between them. This CDR3 has 13 amino acids. Germline CDR1 and CDR2: MNHEY and SMNVEV (reference sequence). The CDR3 DNA is TGTGCCAGCAGGGCGGACTTAGCCTACGAGCAGTACTTC. Protein product: CASRADLAYEQYF.

For the CDR3, the DNA is TGTGCCAGCAGCTTAGCCAGTTCCTACGAGCAGTACTTC. Amino acid sequence: CASSLASSYEQYF. The gene calls are TRBV7-9 and TRBJ2-7, with D uncertain. The V gene lost 0 bases and the J gene lost 1 base, with 4 bases spanning the gap. In germline, CDR1 is SEHNR, CDR2 FQNEAQ (reference sequence). The CDR3 runs 13 residues.

In its sample, this clone was seen once. The gene calls are TRBV29-1 and TRBJ2-1; 7 bases fit TRBD2. This CDR3 spans 14 amino acids. V dropped 3 bases and J dropped 6; count of bases not matched to a gene: 8. Germline CDR1 reads SQVTM; CDR2 reads ANQGSEA. For the CDR3, the DNA is TGCAGCGTTGATATCCTAGCGGAGGGCAATGAGCAGTTCTTC. The encoded protein is CSVDILAEGNEQFF.

This clone has just one count. The J gene is TRBJ2-1, the V gene TRBV7-9; 9 nucleotides line up with TRBD2. The CDR3 spans 15 residues. Germline V gene lookup returns CDR1 SEHNR and CDR2 FQNEAQ (reference sequence). J gave up 4 bases and V 5 bases, and 6 bases lay outside the gene matches. CDR3 protein: CASSLGLASYNEQFF. The CDR3 nucleotides read TGTGCCAGCAGCCTCGGACTAGCGAGTTACAATGAGCAGTTCTTC.

This sequence joins TRBV5-4 and TRBJ1-1; 8 bases match TRBD1. CDR1 is SGHNT and CDR2 is YYREEE in the germline V gene (reference sequence). After removal of 4 bases from V and 5 bases from J, the junction contained 4 bases not matched to a gene. The CDR3 runs 13 residues. As DNA, the CDR3 is TGTGCCAGCAGCCAACAGGGGGGAACTGAAGCTTTCTTT. It specifies CASSQQGGTEAFF.

The chain joins TRBV14 to TRBJ1-2; no reliable D call. The CDR3 totals 13 residues. Looked up from germline, CDR1 is SGHDN and CDR2 is FVKESK. V lost 2 bases and J 5 bases, leaving 9 bases between the germline ends. In DNA, the CDR3 is TGTGCCAGCAGCCAACCTGGCAGGTATGGCTACACCTTC. This sequence encodes CASSQPGRYGYTF.

V usage is TRBV6-1 and J usage is TRBJ1-1; D gene uncertain. The germline V gene encodes CDR1 MNHNS and CDR2 SASEGT. Deletions cut 0 bases from V and 0 bases from J, with 8 bases between. The CDR3 length is 15 residues. The CDR3 sequence is CASSEAGPMNTEAFF. The CDR3 DNA is TGTGCCAGCAGTGAAGCGGGCCCAATGAACACTGAAGCTTTCTTT.

V gene TRBV19 combines with J gene TRBJ2-3; TRBD2 aligns across 8 bases. The junction had 9 bases not matched to a gene; V was cut back by 11 bases and J by 2 bases. Germline CDR1 and CDR2: LNHDA and SQIVND (reference sequence). The CDR3 runs 14 residues. DNA of the CDR3: TGTGCCGCCAAAAGCGGGGGTGACACAGATACGCAGTATTTT. Its translation is CAAKSGGDTDTQYF.

This clone has only a few counts. V gene TRBV19 combines with J gene TRBJ2-7; 8 nucleotides agree with TRBD1. The CDR3 spans 14 residues. Germline V CDR1 and CDR2: LNHDA, SQIVND (reference sequence). V dropped 5 bases and J dropped 3; count of bases not matched to a gene: 6. CDR3 protein: CASSVTGALYEQYF. The CDR3 bases are TGTGCCAGTAGTGTGACAGGGGCCCTCTACGAGCAGTACTTC.

The J gene is TRBJ1-2, the V gene TRBV5-1; 10 nucleotides line up with TRBD1. The CDR3 has 16 amino acids. The J segment lost 4 bases and the V segment lost 4 bases, leaving 10 bases of the junction unmatched. Germline CDR1 SGHRS, CDR2 YFSETQ. CDR3: CASSPGGTGVSYGYTF. DNA of the CDR3: TGCGCCAGCAGCCCGGGAGGGACAGGGGTCTCCTATGGCTACACCTTC.

The chain uses TRBV29-1 and TRBJ2-3; tentatively, D is TRBD2 (5 bases). The CDR3 has 11 amino acids. V gave up 5 bases and J gave up 5 bases, with 8 bases separating them. Germline CDR1 and CDR2: SQVTM and ANQGSEA. The CDR3 loop is CSVMSGDTQYF. CDR3 DNA sequence: TGCAGCGTTATGAGCGGAGATACGCAGTATTTT.

The J gene is TRBJ2-7, the V gene TRBV29-1; TRBD1 matches 7 bases. Germline CDR1 is SQVTM and CDR2 is ANQGSEA. The CDR3 loop spans 14 amino acids. With 4 bases clipped from V and 6 bases from J, the junction kept 12 bases outside the gene matches. CDR3 protein: CSVVQHLTGSEQYF. In DNA form, the CDR3 reads TGCAGCGTTGTCCAACATTTGACAGGGAGCGAGCAGTACTTC.

This rearrangement joins TRBV27 to TRBJ2-6; TRBD1 matches at 8 bases. Germline assignment: CDR1 MNHEY and CDR2 SMNVEV (reference sequence). V gave up 7 bases and J gave up 2 bases; unmatched junction bases: 7. CDR3 length equals 16 residues. As DNA, the CDR3 is TGTGCCAGCACCCCCAGGGGGCGGGCTGGGGCCAACGTCCTGACTTTC. Residues: CASTPRGRAGANVLTF. Using reference TRBV27 and TRBJ2-6 for the parts outside the CDR3, the full variable domain is EAQVTQNPRYLITVTGKKLTVTCSQNMNHEYMSWYRQDPGLGLRQIYYSMNVEVTDKGDVPEGYKVSRKEKRNFPLILESPSPNQTSLYFCASTPRGRAGANVLTFGAGSRLTVL.

The V gene is TRBV30, the J gene TRBJ1-1; D ambiguous. The CDR3 is made up of 12 amino acids. Trimming pared 5 bases from V and 2 bases from J, leaving 9 bases between. The germline gives CDR1 GTSNPN, CDR2 SVGIG (reference sequence). The CDR3 DNA reads TGTGCCTGGGGCCGGGGTAACACTGAAGCTTTCTTT. Its translation: CAWGRGNTEAFF. Together with reference TRBV30 and TRBJ1-1, the CDR3 gives the full variable domain: SQTIHQWPATLVQPVGSPLSLECTVEGTSNPNLYWYRQAAGRGLQLLFYSVGIGQISSEVPQNLSASRPQDRQFILSSKKLLLSDSGFYLCAWGRGNTEAFFGQGTRLTVV.

V gene TRBV25-1 combines with J gene TRBJ1-2; tentatively, D is TRBD1 (5 bases). The germline V gene has CDR1 MGHDK and CDR2 SYGVNS. Between the trimmed V and J ends, which lost 2 bases and 1 base, there was a span of 5 bases. CDR3 length: 13 amino acids. The CDR3 DNA follows: TGTGCCAGCAGTGAACAGGGTAACTATGGCTACACCTTC. The encoded protein is CASSEQGNYGYTF.

The chain combines TRBV6-1 with TRBJ2-3; D ambiguous. Trimming removed 7 bases at V and 0 bases at J, with 2 bases between. Germline CDR1 and CDR2: MNHNS and SASEGT. This CDR3 contains 11 residues. CDR3 nucleotides: TGTGCCAGCACTAGCACAGATACGCAGTATTTT. Translation: CASTSTDTQYF.

On this clone: Distinct nucleotide sequences in the sample also encode this CDR3. This chain connects TRBV12-5 to TRBJ2-7; the D is unclear. The CDR3 loop spans 12 amino acids. V was clipped by 0 bases and J by 4 bases, with 4 bases between them. Germline V CDR1 and CDR2: LGHNT, FRNRAP. The CDR3 DNA follows: TGTGCTAGTGGTTTGGTACTGTACGAGCAGTACTTC. Residues: CASGLVLYEQYF.

This rearrangement joins TRBV2 to TRBJ1-1; D is undetermined. The CDR3 totals 14 residues. Germline CDR1 and CDR2: SNHLY and FYNNEI. Trimming stripped 4 bases from V and 1 base from J, with 10 bases between. CDR3 protein: CASSGAIRNTEAFF. The CDR3 coding sequence is TGTGCCAGCAGTGGGGCGATTAGGAACACTGAAGCTTTCTTT.

The chain uses TRBV19 and TRBJ2-7; 8 nucleotides match TRBD1. Trimming took 4 bases from V and 6 from J; bases not matched to a gene: 14. The germline V gene encodes CDR1 LNHDA and CDR2 SQIVND (reference sequence). The CDR3 length is 16 residues. CDR3 region: CASSTFSGTGMREQYF. CDR3 DNA: TGTGCCAGTAGTACTTTCTCCGGGACAGGAATGCGCGAGCAGTACTTC.

The V and J genes are TRBV5-4 and TRBJ1-1, with TRBD1 as a possible D gene (6 bases). Germline lookup yields CDR1 SGHNT and CDR2 YYREEE (reference sequence). The CDR3 is made up of 12 amino acids. Trimming shortened V by 3 bases and J by 10 bases, and 13 bases separated the two germline ends. The CDR3 DNA is TGTGCCAGCAGCTCTGCCCAGGGGCGAGCTTTCTTT. Protein sequence: CASSSAQGRAFF.

The V and J genes are TRBV29-1 and TRBJ2-1; D perhaps matches TRBD2 (5 bases). The V end was cut by 7 bases, the J end by 0 bases, with 13 bases between. The germline V gene encodes CDR1 SQVTM and CDR2 ANQGSEA. The CDR3 extends over 14 amino acids. The CDR3 sequence: CSARTFLSYNEQFF. The CDR3 DNA reads as TGCAGCGCCCGGACTTTCCTCTCCTACAATGAGCAGTTCTTC.

The gene calls are TRBV9 and TRBJ2-7; possibly TRBD1 for D (6 bases). Germline loops: CDR1 SGDLS, CDR2 YYNGEE. Trimming stripped 0 bases from V and 2 bases from J, with 12 bases between. The length of the CDR3 is 15 residues. CDR3 sequence reads: CASSVALGTPYEQYF. The CDR3 DNA is TGTGCCAGCAGCGTAGCTCTGGGGACACCCTACGAGCAGTACTTC.

The rearrangement joins TRBV15 to TRBJ2-3; possibly TRBD2 for D (5 bases). The V gene lost 5 bases and the J gene lost 1 base, with 19 bases spanning the gap. The CDR3 totals 17 residues. Per germline, CDR1 LNHNV and CDR2 YYDKDF (reference sequence). CDR3 in amino acids: CATSSPGTRQGTDTQYF. The CDR3 nucleotides are TGTGCCACCAGCTCTCCGGGAACAAGGCAAGGCACAGATACGCAGTATTTT. The variable domain in full, completed from reference TRBV15 and TRBJ2-3, reads DAMVIQNPRYQVTQFGKPVTLSCSQTLNHNVMYWYQQKSSQAPKLLFHYYDKDFNNEADTPDNFQSRRPNTSFCFLDIRSPGLGDTAMYLCATSSPGTRQGTDTQYFGPGTRLTVL.

The rearrangement joins TRBV30 to TRBJ1-5; 9 bases are a match to TRBD1. The germline CDR1 and CDR2 sequences are GTSNPN and SVGIG (reference sequence). This CDR3 is built from 14 residues. Trimming took 4 bases from V and 4 from J; bases not matched to a gene: 5. The CDR3 is CAWKPGQGNQPQHF. DNA of the CDR3: TGTGCCTGGAAGCCGGGACAGGGTAATCAGCCCCAGCATTTT.

The chain carries TRBV27 and TRBJ1-5; tentative D call: TRBD1 (5 bases). This CDR3 is 16 amino acids long. The V and J ends lost 4 bases and 3 bases respectively, with 16 bases between them. The germline V gene has CDR1 MNHEY and CDR2 SMNVEV (reference sequence). The CDR3 is CASSSDFDRNNQPQHF. The CDR3 nucleotides read TGTGCCAGCAGTTCAGACTTCGACAGAAACAATCAGCCCCAGCATTTT.

The chain recombines TRBV6-5 with TRBJ1-2; D is perhaps TRBD1 (6 bases). The length of the CDR3 is 13 residues. Germline values: CDR1 MNHEY, CDR2 SVGAGI. V was pared by 6 bases and J by 6 bases, with 14 bases between. CDR3 in amino acids: CASSRDKVDGYTF. The CDR3 DNA reads TGTGCCAGCAGCCGGGACAAGGTAGATGGCTACACCTTC.

The DNA of the CDR3 is TGTGCCAGCAGCGTAGCTCCACCGGGACAGGGAGGTGGAAACACCATATATTTT. It specifies CASSVAPPGQGGGNTIYF. The chain has TRBV9 and TRBJ1-3, with 9 bases aligning to TRBD1. The V segment lost 0 bases and the J segment 3 bases; nucleotides outside the gene matches: 10. The CDR3 is 18 amino acids. Per the germline V gene, CDR1 is SGDLS and CDR2 is YYNGEE.